These 5 T cell receptor beta chains were all obtained from the same sample, sequenced in a study of blood T cell repertoires in COVID-19. This table comes from immunoSEQ multiplex PCR, and its TCRdb copy is limited to in-frame clones, with some not included. Among some 260,000 clones listed, approximately 88% were seen once. Material for sequencing was peripheral blood. All receptors come from a human donor in a cohort sampled during active COVID-19.

The J gene is TRBJ2-2, the V gene TRBV7-9; D is possibly TRBD1 (5 bases). Trimming removed 5 bases from V and 0 bases from J, with 7 bases in between. The CDR3 length is 14 residues. Germline CDR1 and CDR2: SEHNR and FQNEAQ (reference sequence). The CDR3 sequence is CASSGAPNTGELFF. As DNA, the CDR3 is TGTGCCAGCAGCGGGGCCCCGAACACCGGGGAGCTGTTTTTT. The variable domain in full, with the rest retrieved from reference TRBV7-9 and TRBJ2-2, is DTGVSQNPRHKITKRGQNVTFRCDPISEHNRLYWYRQTLGQGPEFLTYFQNEAQLEKSRLLSDRFSAERPKGSFSTLEIQRTEQGDSAMYLCASSGAPNTGELFFGEGSRLTVL.

The gene calls are TRBV24-1 and TRBJ2-6, with 8 bases that match TRBD1. Germline CDR1 is KGHDR and CDR2 is SFDVKD. The CDR3 extends over 17 amino acids. V lost 3 bases to trimming and J lost 0 bases; unmatched junction nucleotides: 3. CDR3 DNA sequence: TGTGCCACCAGTGATACAGGGGGGAACTCTGGGGCCAACGTCCTGACTTTC. Amino acids: CATSDTGGNSGANVLTF.

The chain combines TRBV6-2 or TRBV6-3 with TRBJ2-2, with 7 bases fitting TRBD2. Trimming at V came to 2 bases and at J to 7 bases, leaving 4 bases not matched to a gene. The CDR3 has 14 residues. In germline, CDR1 is MNHEY, CDR2 SVGEGT. CDR3: CASSYPIAGGELFF. CDR3 nucleotide sequence: TGTGCCAGCAGTTACCCTATAGCGGGCGGGGAGCTGTTTTTT.

V gene TRBV2 combines with J gene TRBJ2-1; 11 nucleotides align to TRBD2. Losses at the gene ends were 8 bases for V and 2 bases for J; bases not matched to a gene: 2. The CDR3 has 14 residues. Per the germline V gene, CDR1 is SNHLY and CDR2 is FYNNEI. The CDR3 region has the DNA TGTGCCAGCCTGACTAGCGGGGCCTACAATGAGCAGTTCTTC. Residues: CASLTSGAYNEQFF.

In this sample, this clone turned up a few times. The gene calls are TRBV2 and TRBJ1-5, with 8 bases lining up with TRBD1. Unmatched junction bases numbered 5, after V lost 8 bases and J lost 5 bases. The CDR3 spans 13 residues. Germline CDR1 reads SNHLY; CDR2 reads FYNNEI. The CDR3 DNA reads TGTGCCAGCGCTAGACAGGGGTATCAGCCCCAGCATTTT. Its protein is CASARQGYQPQHF.